This is a list of T cell receptor beta chains from one sample in a study of regulatory T cells in long-lasting Graves disease. Using its own MiXCR run on the multiplex PCR reads, TCRdb lists one record per CDR3 protein. The sample records 450,000 or so distinct CDR3 sequences, about 20% being singletons. This specimen was peripheral blood mononuclear cells (PBMCs), taken when the disease was refractory, from a patient treated with antithyroid drugs. The receptors originated from a female donor with Graves disease. The CDR3 runs from the conserved cysteine through the conserved F or W. The D gene is left open where the match is weak. Expanded clones get a size class; other rows say once, few or many, or leave the size out.

length | D | J | size | V | CDR3 | DNA
16 | NA | TRBJ1-3 | few | TRBV12-3/TRBV12-4 | CASRHRTRKSGNTIYF | TGTGCCAGCAGACATAGGACGAGGAAGTCTGGAAACACCATATATTTT
16 | NA | TRBJ2-5 | few | TRBV4-1 | CASSQIMKSSRETQYF | TGCGCCAGCAGCCAAATAATGAAGAGTTCCAGAGAGACCCAGTACTTC
16 | NA | TRBJ1-4 | few | TRBV20-1 | CSARVVQTGEFEKLFF | TGCAGTGCTAGAGTCGTACAGACGGGGGAATTTGAAAAACTGTTTTTT
18 | NA | TRBJ1-5 | NA | TRBV6-2/TRBV6-3 | CASSYPAVWPSGNQPQHF | TGTGCCAGCAGTTACCCGGCAGTGTGGCCATCTGGCAATCAGCCCCAGCATTTT
15 | TRBD2 | TRBJ2-5 | few | TRBV12-3/TRBV12-4 | CASSPIAGGPVSNTF | TGTGCCAGCAGTCCTATAGCGGGAGGGCCGGTCAGTAACACTTTC
15 | NA | TRBJ1-2 | few | TRBV20-1 | CSARDGAGWIYGYTF | TGCAGTGCTAGAGATGGAGCAGGGTGGATCTATGGCTACACCTTC
12 | NA | TRBJ1-1 | many | TRBV6-1 | CASSPIITEAFF | TGTGCCAGCAGCCCAATCATCACTGAAGCTTTCTTT
14 | NA | TRBJ1-1 | many | TRBV12-3/TRBV12-4 | CASSFLGASTEAFF | TGTGCCAGCAGTTTTTTGGGGGCTAGCACTGAAGCTTTCTTT
15 | TRBD2 | TRBJ2-3 | NA | TRBV24-1 | CATSEPSGSTDTQYF | TGTGCCACCAGTGAACCTAGCGGGAGCACAGATACGCAGTATTTT
13 | NA | TRBJ1-2 | many | TRBV19 | CASSIAGNYGYTF | TGTGCCAGTAGTATTGCGGGGAACTATGGCTACACCTTC
11 | NA | TRBJ1-1 | many | TRBV6-1 | CASRDGIEAFF | TGTGCCAGCAGAGACGGAATAGAAGCTTTCTTT
14 | NA | TRBJ2-5 | NA | TRBV10-3 | CAISESEIQETQYF | TGTGCCATCAGTGAGTCGGAGATCCAGGAGACCCAGTACTTC
16 | TRBD2 | TRBJ2-5 | many | TRBV7-2 | CASSLVGTKRQETQYF | TGTGCCAGCAGCCTAGTGGGGACTAAGAGACAAGAGACCCAGTACTTC
14 | NA | TRBJ2-3 | NA | TRBV30 | CAWSLTTSGDTQYF | TGTGCCTGGAGCCTCACGACCAGCGGAGATACGCAGTATTTT
17 | NA | TRBJ2-2 | many | TRBV12-3/TRBV12-4 | CASSLGGGQSGTGELFF | TGTGCCAGCAGTTTAGGGGGGGGGCAGTCGGGCACCGGGGAGCTGTTTTTT
15 | TRBD2 | TRBJ2-5 | NA | TRBV11-2 | CASSLAGGGLETQYF | TGTGCCAGCAGCCTAGCGGGAGGGGGATTGGAGACCCAGTACTTC
14 | NA | TRBJ1-2 | many | TRBV12-3/TRBV12-4 | CASRRGEGVGGYTF | TGTGCCAGCAGAAGAGGGGAGGGCGTGGGTGGCTACACCTTC
14 | NA | TRBJ2-7 | few | TRBV2 | CASSGYGDPYEQYF | TGTGCCAGCAGTGGATACGGGGACCCCTACGAGCAGTACTTC
12 | NA | TRBJ2-5 | NA | TRBV29-1 | CSVKDPGETQYF | TGCAGCGTTAAGGACCCAGGAGAGACCCAGTACTTC
13 | TRBD2 | TRBJ2-7 | NA | TRBV3-1 | CATKTSGRYEQYF | TGTGCCACTAAGACTAGCGGGAGATACGAGCAGTACTTC
13 | NA | TRBJ2-1 | once | TRBV19 | CASSIDLGSEQFF | TGTGCCAGTAGTATAGATCTAGGGAGTGAGCAGTTCTTC
14 | NA | TRBJ1-4 | many | TRBV28 | CASSFRRFNEKLFF | TGTGCCAGCAGTTTCCGGAGATTTAATGAAAAACTGTTTTTT
15 | NA | TRBJ2-5 | NA | TRBV5-8 | CASSLDGTFMGTQYF | TGTGCCAGCAGCTTGGACGGGACTTTTATGGGGACCCAGTACTTC
12 | NA | TRBJ2-5 | many | TRBV6-1 | CASSQTEETQYF | TGTGCCAGCAGTCAAACCGAAGAGACCCAGTACTTC
11 | NA | TRBJ2-7 | NA | TRBV10-3 | CAIREKYEQYF | TGTGCCATCAGGGAAAAGTACGAGCAGTACTTC
14 | TRBD2 | TRBJ2-2 | once | TRBV29-1 | CSVPTSGATGELFF | TGCAGCGTCCCAACTAGCGGCGCCACCGGGGAGCTGTTTTTT
16 | TRBD2 | TRBJ2-5 | many | TRBV7-9 | CASSLDSGRNEETQYF | TGTGCCAGCAGCTTAGATAGCGGGAGAAATGAAGAGACCCAGTACTTC
12 | NA | TRBJ1-1 | many | TRBV29-1 | CSAVYGNTEAFF | TGCAGCGCCGTGTATGGGAACACTGAAGCTTTCTTT
17 | NA | TRBJ1-3 | NA | TRBV7-2 | CASSLLNQGSSGNTIYF | TGTGCCAGCAGCTTACTTAACCAGGGTAGCTCTGGAAACACCATATATTTT
14 | NA | TRBJ2-3 | NA | TRBV6-2/TRBV6-3 | CASSPPSLPRTQYF | TGTGCCAGCAGTCCACCCAGTCTCCCCCGTACGCAGTATTTT
15 | TRBD1 | TRBJ2-5 | few | TRBV10-3 | CAISESRQGGETQYF | TGTGCCATCAGTGAGTCGAGACAGGGCGGAGAGACCCAGTACTTC